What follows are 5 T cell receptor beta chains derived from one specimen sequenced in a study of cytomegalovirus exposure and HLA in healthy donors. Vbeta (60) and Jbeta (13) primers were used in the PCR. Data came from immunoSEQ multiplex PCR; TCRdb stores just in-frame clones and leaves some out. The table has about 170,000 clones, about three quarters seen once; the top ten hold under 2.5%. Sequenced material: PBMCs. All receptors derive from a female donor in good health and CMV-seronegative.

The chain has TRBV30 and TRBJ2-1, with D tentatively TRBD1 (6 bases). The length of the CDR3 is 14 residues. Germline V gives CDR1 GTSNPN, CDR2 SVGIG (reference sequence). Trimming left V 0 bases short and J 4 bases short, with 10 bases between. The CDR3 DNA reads TGTGCCTGGAGTGTGACAGGAGCTTACAATGAGCAGTTCTTC. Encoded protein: CAWSVTGAYNEQFF.

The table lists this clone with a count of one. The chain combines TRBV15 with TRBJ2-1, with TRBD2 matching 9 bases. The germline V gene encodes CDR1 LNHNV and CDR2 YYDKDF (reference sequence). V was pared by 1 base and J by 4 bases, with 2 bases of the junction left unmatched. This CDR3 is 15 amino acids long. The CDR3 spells CATSRVAGEYNEQFF. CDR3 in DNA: TGTGCCACCAGCAGAGTAGCGGGGGAGTACAATGAGCAGTTCTTC.

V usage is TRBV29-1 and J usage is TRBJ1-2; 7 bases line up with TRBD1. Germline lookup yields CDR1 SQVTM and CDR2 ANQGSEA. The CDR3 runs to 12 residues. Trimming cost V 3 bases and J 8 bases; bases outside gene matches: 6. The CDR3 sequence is CSVDEGAAGYTF. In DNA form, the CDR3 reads TGCAGCGTTGACGAGGGGGCCGCCGGCTACACCTTC.

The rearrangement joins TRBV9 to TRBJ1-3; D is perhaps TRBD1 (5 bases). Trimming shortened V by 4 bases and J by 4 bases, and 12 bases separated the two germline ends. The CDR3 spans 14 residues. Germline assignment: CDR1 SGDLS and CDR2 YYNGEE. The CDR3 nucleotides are TGTGCCAGCAGCCATGCCGGGGGGGGAAACACCATATATTTT. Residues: CASSHAGGGNTIYF.

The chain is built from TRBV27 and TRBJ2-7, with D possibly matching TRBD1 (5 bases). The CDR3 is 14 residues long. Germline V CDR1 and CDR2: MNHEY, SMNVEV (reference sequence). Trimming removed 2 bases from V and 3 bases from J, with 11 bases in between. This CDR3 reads CASSLGRGLYEQYF. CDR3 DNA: TGTGCCAGCAGTTTAGGTAGGGGCCTCTACGAGCAGTACTTC.